This T cell receptor (beta chain) originates from a study of blood T cell repertoires in COVID-19. As for the study in general: Spain, Italy and the United States supplied samples that represented acute and convalescent COVID-19. PBMCs, B-cell-depleted T cells, or T cells provided the cDNA or gDNA that made up the material.

Study processing details: Amplification of reference gene primers was used by the study to estimate nucleated cell counts. The repertoire was sequenced with immunoSEQ multiplex PCR; TCRdb's copy has only in-frame clones and lacks some. D and trimming come from the DNA, and the V and J calls and clone size come from that table. This table holds 90,000 to 100,000 clones, around 83% found once. Germline CDR1 is KGHSH and CDR2 is LQKENI. V lost 5 bases and J 2 bases, leaving 10 bases between the germline ends. The CDR3 covers 13 residues. Material: peripheral blood. The J gene is TRBJ2-7, the V gene TRBV18; D remains unclear. This clonotype was sampled from a man in his 70s with active or convalescent COVID-19. CDR3: CASSLSLAYEQYF. CDR3 sequence (DNA): TGTGCCAGCTCATTGTCACTGGCCTACGAGCAGTACTTC. Combining the CDR3 with reference TRBV18 and TRBJ2-7 gives the whole variable domain NAGVMQNPRHLVRRRGQEARLRCSPMKGHSHVYWYRQLPEEGLKFMVYLQKENIIDESGMPKERFSAEFPKEGPSILRIQQVVRGDSAAYFCASSLSLAYEQYFGPGTRLTVT.